The 7 T cell receptor beta chains below come from one sample, sequenced in a study of shared clonotypes between healthy human individuals. Method: immunoSEQ multiplex PCR; TCRdb's copy keeps in-frame clones and lacks some. The repertoire holds some 2,000,000 clones, with 90% to 95% as singletons. The sequenced material came from naive CD4+ T cells sorted from blood. Subset here: CD45RA+ positively selected. These receptors all stem from a man younger than 35 in good health.

The chain employs TRBV6-1 and TRBJ2-7; 7 bases are a match to TRBD2. V shed 2 bases, J shed 5 bases, and the junction held 9 bases outside the gene matches. Germline assignment: CDR1 MNHNS and CDR2 SASEGT. The CDR3 extends over 15 amino acids. The CDR3 DNA sequence: TGTGCCAGCAGTGAAAACAGCGGGACGTCCAACGAGCAGTACTTC. Its protein is CASSENSGTSNEQYF.

V usage is TRBV5-6 and J usage is TRBJ2-6; D not resolved. CDR1 is SGHDT, CDR2 YYEEEE, per germline. The CDR3 is made up of 15 amino acids. Trimming cost V 0 bases and J 4 bases, with 8 bases left between them. This CDR3 is CASSLVRVGANVLTF. The CDR3 region has the DNA TGTGCCAGCAGCTTGGTACGGGTCGGGGCCAACGTCCTGACTTTC.

As regards this clone: At the DNA level, this CDR3 is encoded by other sequences in the same sample as well. This chain connects TRBV10-3 to TRBJ1-1; 8 bases match TRBD1. V lost 4 bases and J lost 3; bases outside the gene matches: 4. CDR1 is ENHRY and CDR2 is SYGVKD in the germline V gene. This CDR3 is 14 amino acids long. CDR3 protein: CAISGQGADTEAFF. The CDR3 DNA is TGTGCCATCAGTGGTCAGGGGGCGGACACTGAAGCTTTCTTT.

This clone appeared a single time. The chain uses TRBV28 and TRBJ1-1; TRBD1 is a possible D gene (5 bases). The CDR3 spans 15 residues. Between the trimmed V and J ends, which lost 1 base and 7 bases, there was a span of 16 bases. From germline, CDR1 is MDHEN and CDR2 SYDVKM. CDR3 in amino acids: CASSLSRPGRSEAFF. In DNA form, the CDR3 reads TGTGCCAGCAGTTTATCGCGCCCGGGGCGGAGTGAAGCTTTCTTT. Combining the CDR3 with reference TRBV28 and TRBJ1-1 gives the whole variable domain DVKVTQSSRYLVKRTGEKVFLECVQDMDHENMFWYRQDPGLGLRLIYFSYDVKMKEKGDIPEGYSVSREKKERFSLILESASTNQTSMYLCASSLSRPGRSEAFFGQGTRLTVV.

The V and J genes are TRBV10-2 and TRBJ2-1; possibly TRBD2 for D (5 bases). Trimming cost V 0 bases and J 5 bases, with 17 bases left between them. The CDR3 length is 17 residues. The V gene's germline CDR1 is WSHSY and CDR2 SAAADI. CDR3: CASSESTGVAGHNEQFF. CDR3 nucleotide sequence: TGCGCCAGCAGTGAGTCGACCGGGGTGGCCGGTCACAATGAGCAGTTCTTC.

The chain couples TRBV10-1 to TRBJ1-1, with TRBD1 as a possible D gene (6 bases). The germline V gene has CDR1 WNHNN and CDR2 SYGVQD (reference sequence). V was clipped by 4 bases and J by 0 bases, with 15 bases between them. This CDR3 comprises 16 residues. The CDR3 sequence: CASSAGGGLMNTEAFF. The CDR3 DNA is TGCGCCAGCAGTGCCGGAGGGGGGCTTATGAACACTGAAGCTTTCTTT.

V gene TRBV7-2 combines with J gene TRBJ1-5; D possibly corresponds to TRBD1 (5 bases). CDR3 length equals 16 residues. V shed 1 base and J shed 3 bases, with 13 bases lying between them. The germline gives CDR1 SGHTA, CDR2 FQGNSA. The CDR3 DNA sequence: TGTGCCAGCAGCTTAGGACTTAAAGGGACCAATCAGCCCCAGCATTTT. This sequence encodes CASSLGLKGTNQPQHF.